This T cell receptor beta chain was profiled in a study of cytomegalovirus exposure and HLA in healthy donors. PCR amplification relied on 60 Vbeta primers (plus 13 Jbeta primers). The protocol was immunoSEQ multiplex PCR, while the TCRdb copy is restricted to in-frame clones and leaves out a portion. Reported are 200,000 to 250,000 clones; the ten largest clones contain 0.75% to 1%. V was trimmed by 3 bases and J by 3 bases, leaving 18 bases between them. Germline assignment: CDR1 LNHDA and CDR2 SQIVND (reference sequence). The CDR3 has 17 residues. The V and J genes are TRBV19 and TRBJ1-5; D is possibly TRBD1 (5 bases). Sequenced: PBMCs. This sequence was found in a woman between 25 and 40 years old in good health and CMV-seropositive. The chain's CDR3 is CASSMSRGSGLNQPQHF. CDR3 sequence (DNA): TGTGCCAGTAGTATGTCAAGGGGAAGTGGGCTCAATCAGCCCCAGCATTTT.